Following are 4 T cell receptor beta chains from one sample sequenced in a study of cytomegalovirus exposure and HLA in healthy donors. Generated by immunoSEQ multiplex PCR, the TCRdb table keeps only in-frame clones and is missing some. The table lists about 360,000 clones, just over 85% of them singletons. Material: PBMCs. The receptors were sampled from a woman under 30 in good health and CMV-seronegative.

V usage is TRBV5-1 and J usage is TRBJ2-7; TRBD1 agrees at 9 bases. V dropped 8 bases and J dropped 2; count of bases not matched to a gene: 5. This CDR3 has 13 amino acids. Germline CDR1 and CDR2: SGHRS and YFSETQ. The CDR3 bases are TGCGCCAGTGGGACAGGGAGGACCTACGAGCAGTACTTC. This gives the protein CASGTGRTYEQYF. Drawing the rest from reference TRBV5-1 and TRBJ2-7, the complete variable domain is KAGVTQTPRYLIKTRGQQVTLSCSPISGHRSVSWYQQTPGQGLQFLFEYFSETQRNKGNFPGRFSGRQFSNSRSEMNVSTLELGDSALYLCASGTGRTYEQYFGPGTRLTVT.

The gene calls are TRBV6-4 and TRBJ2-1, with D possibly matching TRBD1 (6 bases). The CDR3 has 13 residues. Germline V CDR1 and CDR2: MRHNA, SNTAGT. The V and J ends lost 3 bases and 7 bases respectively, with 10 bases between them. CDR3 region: CASSEKGENEQFF. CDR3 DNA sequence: TGTGCCAGCAGTGAGAAGGGGGAGAATGAGCAGTTCTTC.

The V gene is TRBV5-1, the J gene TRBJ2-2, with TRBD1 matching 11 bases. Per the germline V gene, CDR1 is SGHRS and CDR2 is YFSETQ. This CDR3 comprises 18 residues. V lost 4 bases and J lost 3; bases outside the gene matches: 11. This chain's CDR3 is CASSPGLGTGGYTGELFF. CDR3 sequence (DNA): TGCGCCAGCAGCCCGGGCCTCGGGACAGGGGGTTACACCGGGGAGCTGTTTTTT.

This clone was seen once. CDR3 region: CAWKKQTNTEAFF. CDR3 DNA: TGTGCCTGGAAAAAACAGACAAACACTGAAGCTTTCTTT. The chain has TRBV30 and TRBJ1-1; D remains ambiguous. Germline V gives CDR1 GTSNPN, CDR2 SVGIG (reference sequence). The CDR3 is made up of 13 amino acids. The ends were cut back, 4 bases at V and 2 bases at J, with 11 bases in the middle.